Below, 21 T cell receptor beta chains from the same sample are listed, as sequenced in a study of PD-1 blockade in classical Hodgkin lymphoma. Sample time point: cycle 4 day 1 (C4D1), after 6 weeks of nivolumab. Autologous stem cell transplantation was followed by relapse in every patient, and brentuximab vedotin exposure varied. Thawed PBMCs were the source of CD4+ T cells, purified by magnetic negative selection. This table comes from immunoSEQ multiplex PCR, and its TCRdb copy is limited to in-frame clones, with some not included. This table has roughly 30,000 clones, about 81% appearing once. The sample in question was CD4+ T cells from blood, obtained before the fourth cycle of nivolumab. These receptor sequences come from a human donor with classical Hodgkin lymphoma.

As regards this clone: At the DNA level, this CDR3 is encoded by other sequences in the same sample as well. The chain has TRBV6-6 and TRBJ1-1, with D tentatively TRBD1 (6 bases). The CDR3 length is 14 residues. Germline CDR1 and CDR2: MNHNY and SVGAGI (reference sequence). The germline V and J ends were trimmed by 3 bases and 1 base, with 9 bases remaining between them. The CDR3 protein is CASSYSGANTEAFF. CDR3 in DNA: TGTGCCAGCAGTTATTCAGGGGCGAACACTGAAGCTTTCTTT.

This clone was seen more than once but under ten times. The chain carries TRBV7-8 and TRBJ1-6; D is possibly TRBD1 (5 bases). Germline CDR1 is SGHVS and CDR2 is FQNEAQ. Trimming removed 5 bases from V and 7 bases from J, with 15 bases in between. The CDR3 contains 15 residues. This CDR3 reads CASSTAGTENSPLHF. The CDR3 coding sequence is TGTGCCAGCAGCACGGCCGGGACCGAGAATTCACCCCTCCACTTT.

CDR3 sequence reads: CAISDGFGQGVYGYTF. The CDR3 region has the DNA TGTGCCATCAGTGACGGTTTCGGACAGGGGGTCTATGGCTACACCTTC. This chain links TRBV10-3 with TRBJ1-2; TRBD1 matches at 10 bases. V lost 3 bases and J lost 4; bases outside the gene matches: 8. The CDR3 has 16 residues. CDR1 and CDR2 (germline): ENHRY, SYGVKD.

The rearrangement links TRBV11-3 to TRBJ1-2, with 7 bases identical to TRBD1. The CDR3 is made up of 15 amino acids. Germline V gene data show CDR1 as SGHNT and CDR2 as YENEEA. Germline trimming cut 4 bases from V and 5 bases from J; bases unmatched to any gene: 10. For the CDR3, the DNA is TGTGCCAGCAGCTCCCGACAGGGCCGAAAATATGGCTACACCTTC. It specifies CASSSRQGRKYGYTF.

This chain links TRBV9 with TRBJ1-1; 9 nucleotides agree with TRBD1. Trimming took 0 bases from V and 6 from J; bases not matched to a gene: 9. The CDR3 length is 16 residues. Germline V gives CDR1 SGDLS, CDR2 YYNGEE. The DNA of the CDR3 is TGTGCCAGCAGCGTAGGGGACAGGGTGGTCAGCTCTGAAGCTTTCTTT. This encodes CASSVGDRVVSSEAFF.

The rearrangement uses TRBV10-1 and TRBJ1-2; possible D gene TRBD1, 6 bases. Trimming cost V 10 bases and J 6 bases, with 27 bases left between them. Germline V CDR1 and CDR2: WNHNN, SYGVQD (reference sequence). The CDR3 loop spans 16 amino acids. The chain's CDR3 is CANNEGETGLRDGYTF. CDR3 nucleotides: TGCGCCAACAATGAAGGGGAGACAGGACTGAGGGATGGCTACACCTTC.

The CDR3 DNA is TGTGCCAGCAAGGGGTGGGCAAGCACAGATACGCAGTATTTT. Protein: CASKGWASTDTQYF. The chain combines TRBV27 with TRBJ2-3; D is possibly TRBD1 (5 bases). From germline, CDR1 is MNHEY and CDR2 SMNVEV (reference sequence). CDR3 length: 14 amino acids. Trimming took 7 bases from V and 0 from J, leaving 11 bases between them.

J is TRBJ2-2 and V is TRBV5-1, with TRBD1 matching 10 bases. Per germline, CDR1 SGHRS and CDR2 YFSETQ. V shed 4 bases, J shed 4 bases, and the junction held 4 bases outside the gene matches. The CDR3 spans 15 residues. The CDR3, as DNA: TGCGCCAGCAGCCCCGGGACAGGGGTCACCGGGGAGCTGTTTTTT. Translation gives CASSPGTGVTGELFF.

The chain carries TRBV19 and TRBJ2-7, with TRBD1 identical over 10 bases. Per germline, CDR1 LNHDA and CDR2 SQIVND (reference sequence). Losses at the gene ends were 6 bases for V and 5 bases for J; bases not matched to a gene: 4. The CDR3 is made up of 13 amino acids. The CDR3: CASSSGTGDEQYF. The CDR3 DNA sequence: TGTGCCAGTAGCTCCGGGACAGGGGACGAGCAGTACTTC.

The V gene is TRBV30, the J gene TRBJ1-5; perhaps TRBD1 as D (5 bases). Germline CDR1 GTSNPN, CDR2 SVGIG (reference sequence). The V gene lost 1 base and the J gene lost 4 bases, with 20 bases spanning the gap. The CDR3 loop spans 17 amino acids. The CDR3 bases are TGTGCCTGGAGTGAATTCCGGGGACGGAGTCTAAATCAGCCCCAGCATTTT. This codes for CAWSEFRGRSLNQPQHF.

The chain employs TRBV27 and TRBJ1-1; TRBD1 aligns across 10 bases. The CDR3 covers 12 residues. After removal of 6 bases from V and 12 bases from J, the junction contained 7 bases not matched to a gene. The germline CDR1 and CDR2 sequences are MNHEY and SMNVEV (reference sequence). CDR3 amino acids: CASSSTGGVSFF. The CDR3 region has the DNA TGTGCCAGCAGCTCGACAGGGGGCGTTTCTTTCTTT.

This clone is a singleton in its sample. V is TRBV10-3 and J is TRBJ2-2; D assignment may be TRBD1 or TRBD2 (6 bases each). With 7 bases removed from V and 4 bases from J, the gap between germline ends came to 16 bases. The germline CDR1 and CDR2 sequences are ENHRY and SYGVKD. This CDR3 is built from 15 residues. CDR3 DNA sequence: TGTGCCATCATCGGACGGGGGCTGGGCACCGGGGAGCTGTTTTTT. This encodes CAIIGRGLGTGELFF.

The J gene is TRBJ2-7, the V gene TRBV27; 8 nucleotides agree with TRBD1. The CDR3 is 14 amino acids. The J segment lost 6 bases and the V segment lost 1 base, leaving 5 bases of the junction unmatched. Germline loops: CDR1 MNHEY, CDR2 SMNVEV (reference sequence). The CDR3 spells CASSLWDRSVEQYF. DNA of the CDR3: TGTGCCAGCAGTTTATGGGACAGGTCTGTCGAGCAGTACTTC.

The rearrangement links TRBV7-6 to TRBJ2-1; TRBD2 agrees at 13 bases. V lost 5 bases, J lost 5 bases, and 6 bases stayed unmatched. The CDR3 loop spans 16 amino acids. Germline CDR1 is SGHVS and CDR2 is FNYEAQ. The CDR3 loop is CASSGPGLAGNNEQFF. Written as DNA, the CDR3 is TGTGCCAGCAGCGGACCGGGACTAGCGGGAAACAATGAGCAGTTCTTC.

V gene TRBV9 combines with J gene TRBJ2-2; TRBD1 aligns across 9 bases. Germline V gene lookup returns CDR1 SGDLS and CDR2 YYNGEE. V was clipped by 2 bases and J by 7 bases; unmatched bases: 6. The CDR3 is 15 amino acids. Here the CDR3 reads CASSVTGQGVGELFF. CDR3 coding DNA: TGTGCCAGCAGCGTGACGGGACAGGGAGTCGGGGAGCTGTTTTTT.

This clone was picked up a small number of times. V is TRBV30 and J is TRBJ1-3; D not certain. Germline-derived CDR1 and CDR2 are GTSNPN and SVGIG (reference sequence). V gave up 0 bases and J gave up 4 bases, with 4 bases separating them. The CDR3 is made up of 12 amino acids. The CDR3 reads CAWSVTGNTIYF. CDR3 DNA sequence: TGTGCCTGGAGTGTGACGGGAAACACCATATATTTT.

The CDR3 nucleotides read TGTGCCAGCAGCTTAGATGTTAGGGGGTATAATGAAAAACTGTTTTTT. Its translation is CASSLDVRGYNEKLFF. The gene calls are TRBV7-8 and TRBJ1-4; a possible D gene is TRBD1 (6 bases). The CDR3 has 16 residues. Trimming cost V 1 base and J 4 bases, with 13 bases left between them. Germline loops: CDR1 SGHVS, CDR2 FQNEAQ. The full variable domain, rest sourced from reference TRBV7-8 and TRBJ1-4, is GAGVSQSPRYKVAKRGQDVALRCDPISGHVSLFWYQQALGQGPEFLTYFQNEAQLDKSGLPSDRFFAERPEGSVSTLKIQRTQQEDSAVYLCASSLDVRGYNEKLFFGSGTQLSVL.

This chain uses TRBV10-3 with TRBJ2-3; tentatively, D is TRBD2 (6 bases). The CDR3 covers 14 residues. Germline CDR1 and CDR2: ENHRY and SYGVKD. V was shortened by 6 bases and J by 2 bases, with 12 bases between the two germline ends. The CDR3 loop is CAIRTGEYTDTQYF. The CDR3 coding sequence is TGTGCCATCAGGACGGGGGAATACACAGATACGCAGTATTTT.

V gene TRBV5-1 combines with J gene TRBJ2-2; 8 nucleotides agree with TRBD1. Germline loops: CDR1 SGHRS, CDR2 YFSETQ. V lost 0 bases and J lost 4; bases outside the gene matches: 5. The CDR3 is 16 residues long. The CDR3 spells CASSLAPGGATGELFF. The CDR3 nucleotides are TGCGCCAGCAGCTTGGCGCCAGGGGGCGCCACCGGGGAGCTGTTTTTT.

The chain combines TRBV27 with TRBJ1-2; a possible D gene is TRBD1 (6 bases). Germline assignment: CDR1 MNHEY and CDR2 SMNVEV (reference sequence). V shed 4 bases and J shed 8 bases, with 23 bases lying between them. CDR3 size: 16 residues. The CDR3 region is CASSSPSRDIKGGYTF. In DNA, the CDR3 is TGTGCCAGCAGTTCGCCCTCCCGGGACATAAAGGGGGGCTACACCTTC.

The chain is built from TRBV5-8 and TRBJ1-6; D is unresolved. V gave up 4 bases and J gave up 8 bases, with 22 bases separating them. The CDR3 has 17 residues. The germline V gene has CDR1 SGHTS and CDR2 YDEGEE. CDR3 DNA sequence: TGTGCCAGCAGCGTACCCAGGATCGGGTTTGGGGATTCACCCCTCCACTTT. Translated, it gives CASSVPRIGFGDSPLHF.